This TCR beta chain derives from a study of vaccination and CD4 T cells after COVID-19. The overall study: Researchers treated cells with overlapping spike peptides taken from SARS-CoV-2, HCoV-NL63, HCoV-OC43 and HCoV-229E.

The CDR3 is 15 amino acids. V dropped 5 bases and J dropped 2 bases, with 15 bases sitting between them. Germline V gene lookup returns CDR1 SGHTA and CDR2 FQGNSA. Specified treatment: approximately 10-day PBMC culture with coronavirus spike peptide pools or control peptides (ViraFEST assay). General study findings and limits: SARS-CoV-2-reactive clonotype medians increased from about 20 to 38, not significantly.

Researchers used the Oncomine TCR Beta short-read assay to sequence DNA from cultured CD4+ T cells. MiXCR was run by TCRdb on the PCR reads, yielding one entry per CDR3 protein. The sample lists 20,000 to 25,000 distinct CDR3 sequences; 40% to 50% were seen once. In its sample, this clonotype was seen once. Its antigen is not identified. The specimen comprised CD4+ T cells from blood, cultured in vitro, sampled before SARS-CoV-2 vaccination. The chain is built from TRBV7-2 and TRBJ2-5, with D perhaps matching TRBD2 (6 bases). This TCR came from a human donor who received a COVID-19 vaccine. CDR3 region: CASSTDYRTQETQYF. The DNA of the CDR3 is TGTGCCAGCAGCACGGACTATAGAACTCAAGAGACCCAGTACTTC.